The rows below give T cell receptor beta chains drawn from one sample of a study of cytomegalovirus exposure and HLA in healthy donors. Method: immunoSEQ multiplex PCR; TCRdb's copy keeps in-frame clones and lacks some. The top ten clones hold 15% to 20% of a sample with approximately 80,000 clones, roughly 73% of them seen once. What was sequenced was PBMCs. The receptors shown here come from a woman aged 40 to 50 in good health and CMV-seropositive. The CDR3 runs from the conserved cysteine through the conserved F or W. A D gene is named only where the DNA matches it firmly. Only part of the rows carry a size: once, few, many, or a class if the clone is expanded.

size: -
J: TRBJ1-2
V: TRBV27
D: -
CDR3: CASSLSYRNGYTF
DNA: TGTGCCAGCAGTTTATCGTACAGAAATGGCTACACCTTC

size: -
J: TRBJ2-7
V: TRBV7-6
D: -
CDR3: CASSFGQFTPSYEQYF
DNA: TGTGCCAGCAGCTTCGGACAGTTTACCCCCTCCTACGAGCAGTACTTC

size: -
J: TRBJ1-5
V: TRBV30
D: -
CDR3: CAWSRGNGNQPQHF
DNA: TGTGCCTGGAGCCGGGGTAATGGCAATCAGCCCCAGCATTTT

size: -
J: TRBJ2-3
V: TRBV7-2
D: TRBD1
CDR3: CASSFNFRGRSTDTQYF
DNA: TGTGCCAGCAGCTTCAACTTCAGGGGGCGAAGCACAGATACGCAGTATTTT

size: -
J: TRBJ1-1
V: TRBV6-1
D: TRBD1
CDR3: CAVKRGGASNTEAFF
DNA: TGTGCCGTAAAACGAGGGGGCGCCTCGAACACTGAAGCTTTCTTT

size: -
J: TRBJ2-1
V: TRBV2
D: -
CDR3: CASNPSQFNEQFF
DNA: TGTGCCAGCAACCCTTCACAGTTCAATGAGCAGTTCTTC

size: once
J: TRBJ1-6
V: TRBV5-1
D: -
CDR3: CASSPGAENSPLHF
DNA: TGCGCCAGCAGCCCTGGAGCAGAGAATTCACCCCTCCACTTT

size: -
J: TRBJ1-5
V: TRBV18
D: TRBD1
CDR3: CASSLNRGNQPQHF
DNA: TGTGCCAGCTCACTGAACAGGGGGAATCAGCCCCAGCATTTT

size: -
J: TRBJ1-3
V: TRBV9
D: TRBD1
CDR3: CASSTGTDRRNTIYF
DNA: TGTGCCAGCAGCACCGGGACAGACCGAAGAAACACCATATATTTT

size: -
J: TRBJ1-1
V: TRBV5-6
D: -
CDR3: CASSFISGGGTEAFF
DNA: TGTGCCAGCAGCTTTATATCTGGGGGAGGCACTGAAGCTTTCTTT

size: few
J: TRBJ1-1
V: TRBV5-6
D: -
CDR3: CASSLIGAKVNTEAFF
DNA: TGTGCCAGCAGCTTGATAGGGGCGAAGGTGAACACTGAAGCTTTCTTT

size: -
J: TRBJ1-5
V: TRBV25-1
D: -
CDR3: CASKGVGRNQPQNF
DNA: TGTGCCAGCAAAGGGGTAGGCAGAAATCAGCCCCAGAATTTT

size: once
J: TRBJ2-3
V: TRBV30
D: TRBD2
CDR3: CAWTRTSGVLSGGTDTQYF
DNA: TGTGCCTGGACCCGGACTAGCGGGGTTTTGAGTGGTGGCACAGATACGCAGTATTTT

size: -
J: TRBJ2-3
V: TRBV27
D: TRBD1
CDR3: CASSLTAGTGSADTQYF
DNA: TGTGCCAGCAGTTTAACGGCCGGGACAGGGTCGGCAGATACGCAGTATTTT

size: -
J: TRBJ1-6
V: TRBV5-6
D: TRBD1
CDR3: CASSSGGTGASWSPLHF
DNA: TGTGCCAGCAGCTCTGGCGGGACAGGGGCGTCTTGGTCACCCCTCCACTTT

size: few
J: TRBJ2-5
V: TRBV4-2
D: TRBD1
CDR3: CASSQDRGRETQYF
DNA: TGTGCCAGCAGCCAAGACAGGGGGCGAGAGACCCAGTACTTC

size: few
J: TRBJ1-5
V: TRBV4-3
D: -
CDR3: CASSQDLGDQPQHF
DNA: TGCGCCAGCAGCCAAGATCTAGGGGATCAGCCCCAGCATTTT

size: -
J: TRBJ1-4
V: TRBV28
D: TRBD1
CDR3: CASGQATNEKLFF
DNA: TGTGCCAGCGGACAGGCAACTAATGAAAAACTGTTTTTT